A selection of T cell receptor beta chains follows, all from one sample in a study of cytomegalovirus exposure and HLA in healthy donors. Here immunoSEQ multiplex PCR was the method, and the copy in TCRdb shows in-frame clones only, minus some. The sample includes about 160,000 clones, around 84% of them seen just once. Material for sequencing was PBMCs. These receptors were taken from a woman between 40 and 55 years old in good health and CMV-seronegative. CDR3s include the opening cysteine and the closing phenylalanine or tryptophan. D genes are given only for firm matches. Where a row states a size, it is once, few, many or the class of an expanded clone; other rows omit it.

size: NA; D: TRBD1; V: TRBV7-3; J: TRBJ1-2; DNA: TGTGCCAGCAGCTTGGGACAGAACTATGGCTACACCTTC; CDR3: CASSLGQNYGYTF
size: NA; D: TRBD1; V: TRBV4-1; J: TRBJ2-7; DNA: TGCGCCAGCAGCCCCAGACAGGGCGAGACCTACGAGCAGTACTTC; CDR3: CASSPRQGETYEQYF
size: NA; D: NA; V: TRBV5-1; J: TRBJ1-2; DNA: TGCGCCAGCAGCTTGGTAGGTCGGACAGTTGGCTACACCTTC; CDR3: CASSLVGRTVGYTF
size: NA; D: NA; V: TRBV19; J: TRBJ1-6; DNA: TGTGCCAGTAGTTGGACAGATAATTCACCCCTCCACTTT; CDR3: CASSWTDNSPLHF
size: few; D: TRBD1; V: TRBV4-1; J: TRBJ2-7; DNA: TGCGCCAGCAGCCAAGGGACAGGGGACTACGAGCAGTACTTC; CDR3: CASSQGTGDYEQYF
size: NA; D: TRBD2; V: TRBV4-1; J: TRBJ2-3; DNA: TGCGCCAGCAGCCAAGCCGGGACTAGAGAAGATACGCAGTATTTT; CDR3: CASSQAGTREDTQYF
size: NA; D: NA; V: TRBV7-7; J: TRBJ2-1; DNA: TGTGCCAGCAGCTATGGGGGGGGCTCTGAGCAGTTCTTC; CDR3: CASSYGGGSEQFF
size: NA; D: TRBD1; V: TRBV6-1; J: TRBJ1-1; DNA: TGTGCCAGCAGTGAATGGGACAGGGGGGCTGAAGCTTTCTTT; CDR3: CASSEWDRGAEAFF
size: NA; D: NA; V: TRBV7-2; J: TRBJ1-2; DNA: TGTGCCAGCAGCTTAAATCCCTCCGGGACACCCCGCGGCTTCTTC; CDR3: CASSLNPSGTPRGFF
size: few; D: TRBD1; V: TRBV18; J: TRBJ2-7; DNA: TGTGCCAGCTCACCATGGGACAGAACCTACGAGCAGTACTTC; CDR3: CASSPWDRTYEQYF
size: few; D: TRBD2; V: TRBV27; J: TRBJ2-3; DNA: TGTGCCAGCAGTTTCCGGGGGGGGGCCGAAGATACGCAGTATTTT; CDR3: CASSFRGGAEDTQYF
size: NA; D: TRBD2; V: TRBV19; J: TRBJ2-3; DNA: TGTGCCAGTAGTATCCTGCGGGGGGGCCGTGCAGATACGCAGTATTTT; CDR3: CASSILRGGRADTQYF
size: once; D: TRBD1; V: TRBV6-5; J: TRBJ2-1; DNA: TGTGCCAGCAGTTACGAAAAACAGGGGGCGCGCAATGAGCAGTTCTTC; CDR3: CASSYEKQGARNEQFF
size: NA; D: NA; V: TRBV28; J: TRBJ1-1; DNA: TGTGCCAGCAGTTTATACGACGCAGGCCACACTGAAGCTTTCTTT; CDR3: CASSLYDAGHTEAFF
size: NA; D: TRBD1; V: TRBV10-3; J: TRBJ1-1; DNA: TGTGCCATCCGTGGGGGGACAGGGAACACTGAAGCTTTCTTT; CDR3: CAIRGGTGNTEAFF
size: NA; D: NA; V: TRBV28; J: TRBJ1-3; DNA: TGTGCCAGCAGTCCCGTAGCGTCAGATGTCTCTGGAAACACCATATATTTT; CDR3: CASSPVASDVSGNTIYF
size: NA; D: TRBD1; V: TRBV27; J: TRBJ2-3; DNA: TGTGCCAGCAGTCCGGACAGGGTAACAGATACGCAGTATTTT; CDR3: CASSPDRVTDTQYF